The sequence of this T cell receptor beta chain was determined in a study of shared clonotypes between healthy human individuals. Study-wide points: Donor scarcity curtailed the genetic and exposure-history diversity represented herein.

Note on this clone: Its antigen is undetermined. Additional DNA sequences in this sample encode the identical CDR3.

CD45RO-negative, CCR7-selected cells formed the naive CD8 fraction, which excluded terminally differentiated effector memory CD45RA+ cells. The method was immunoSEQ multiplex PCR; TCRdb's version includes in-frame clones alone and lacks a portion of them. The table has about 2,200,000 clones, 90% to 95% seen once. J gave up 3 bases and V 6 bases, and 5 bases lay outside the gene matches. The CDR3 is made up of 14 amino acids. CDR1 and CDR2 from the germline V gene are PRHDT and FYEKMQ (reference sequence). The chain links TRBV13 to TRBJ2-7; 10 bases fit TRBD1. What was sequenced was naive CD8+ T cells from PBMCs. This clonotype was sampled from a man aged 18 to 29 in good health. Some clones in this sample may be carry-over from other donors' samples. The CDR3 DNA reads as TGTGCCAGCAGTCCGGGACAGGGGTTCTACGAGCAGTACTTC. It yields the protein CASSPGQGFYEQYF.